A selection of T cell receptor beta chains follows, all from one sample in a study of cytomegalovirus exposure and HLA in healthy donors. The table came from immunoSEQ multiplex PCR; TCRdb's copy has only in-frame clones and leaves some out. Here the sample spans 170,000 or so clones, 70% to 90% being singletons. What was sequenced was PBMCs. The receptors stem from a girl aged 10 to 17 in good health and CMV-seropositive. Each CDR3 is given with its conserved first and last residue. The D gene is left open where the match is weak. The size entry is marked missing in some rows and otherwise reads once, few, many or a size class.

len	abundance	v_gene	d_gene	j_gene	CDR3nt	CDR3aa
16	-	TRBV15	TRBD1	TRBJ2-7	TGTGCCACCAGCAGGGCTACAGGGGATCTCTCCTACGAGCAGTACTTC	CATSRATGDLSYEQYF
15	-	TRBV27	-	TRBJ1-2	TGTGCCAGCAGTTTATCGTCTCGGGGTTTCTATGGCTACACCTTC	CASSLSSRGFYGYTF
19	-	TRBV5-4	-	TRBJ1-6	TGTGCCAGCAGCTTGGAGGCAGGCATCCGGGGCTCCTATAATTCACCCCTCCACTTT	CASSLEAGIRGSYNSPLHF
17	-	TRBV15	-	TRBJ1-2	TGTGCCACCAGCAGAGATTTAGGACAGACCATTGGCTATGGCTACACCTTC	CATSRDLGQTIGYGYTF
15	once	TRBV9	TRBD2	TRBJ2-1	TGTGCCAGCAGGAGGGGAGCGGGGGTCTACAATGAGCAGTTCTTC	CASRRGAGVYNEQFF
16	few	TRBV19	-	TRBJ1-3	TGTGCCAGTAGCATCCGACAGGAAAGGGCTGGAAACACCATATATTTT	CASSIRQERAGNTIYF
16	-	TRBV7-3	TRBD1	TRBJ1-1	TGTGCCAGCAGCTCCTTAGACAGGGGACGAGATACTGAAGCTTTCTTT	CASSSLDRGRDTEAFF
13	once	TRBV2	-	TRBJ2-7	TGTGCCAGCACGCGGGGACAGAACTACGAGCAGTACTTC	CASTRGQNYEQYF
14	once	TRBV5-6	-	TRBJ1-4	TGTGCCAGCAGCTTGGTCGGAACTAATGAAAAACTGTTTTTT	CASSLVGTNEKLFF
12	-	TRBV13	-	TRBJ1-2	TGTGCCAGCAGCACGAACAGGGATCGCTACACCTTC	CASSTNRDRYTF
13	-	TRBV28	-	TRBJ1-5	TGTGGCAGTGGCGGGAGCGGCAATCAGCCCCAGCATTTT	CGSGGSGNQPQHF
14	-	TRBV5-1	TRBD1	TRBJ2-1	TGCGCCAGCAGGGCGGGACAGGGTTACAATGAGCAGTTCTTC	CASRAGQGYNEQFF
15	-	TRBV7-9	TRBD1	TRBJ1-2	TGTGCCAGCAGCTTAGGGACACAGGGGAACTATGGCTACACCTTC	CASSLGTQGNYGYTF
15	-	TRBV11-3	-	TRBJ1-4	TGTGCCAGCAGCGCTCGGGGAAAGGGAAATGAAAAACTGTTTTTT	CASSARGKGNEKLFF
14	-	TRBV10-1	-	TRBJ2-1	TGCGCCAGCAGTGATTCGGGGAGTTACAATGAGCAGTTCTTC	CASSDSGSYNEQFF
15	once	TRBV5-4	TRBD2	TRBJ2-3	TGTGCCAGCAGCTTGCGGCGGGAGACCACAGATACGCAGTATTTT	CASSLRRETTDTQYF
15	-	TRBV11-2	-	TRBJ1-1	TGTGCCAGCAGCCCCCACCTTAGGGGGAACACTGAAGCTTTCTTT	CASSPHLRGNTEAFF
15	-	TRBV7-9	-	TRBJ2-1	TGTGCCAGCAGCTCAGGGCTTCGCTCCTACAATGAGCAGTTCTTC	CASSSGLRSYNEQFF
16	-	TRBV7-3	TRBD2	TRBJ2-3	TGTGCCAGCAGCTTAACTAGCGGGGGTTCCACAGATACGCAGTATTTT	CASSLTSGGSTDTQYF
15	-	TRBV5-5	-	TRBJ1-5	TGTGCCAGCAGCCCCACGACAACGCTCGGTCAGCCCCAGCATTTT	CASSPTTTLGQPQHF
14	-	TRBV14	-	TRBJ1-2	TGTGCCAGCAGCCAAGACAGGGGTCACTATGGCTACACCTTC	CASSQDRGHYGYTF
14	-	TRBV7-2	TRBD1	TRBJ1-2	TGTGCCAGCAGCCCGGGAGGGACAGCCTATGGCTACACCTTC	CASSPGGTAYGYTF
16	-	TRBV2	-	TRBJ2-7	TGTGCCAGCAGTGAAGCGGCAAGAGGATCAAACTACGAGCAGTACTTC	CASSEAARGSNYEQYF
20	few	TRBV12-5	-	TRBJ1-1	TGTGCTAGTGGTTTGTTTGCAGGGGTCGGGCCTTCGGCAAAAACGACTGAAGCTTTCTTT	CASGLFAGVGPSAKTTEAFF
13	-	TRBV5-4	TRBD1	TRBJ1-2	TGTGCCAGCAGGCCCGGGACAGGGGTTGGCTACACCTTC	CASRPGTGVGYTF
16	-	TRBV4-1	TRBD2	TRBJ2-4	TGCGCCAGCAGCCAAGAAGATTCTAGCGGGAGAAACATTCAGTACTTC	CASSQEDSSGRNIQYF
16	-	TRBV5-1	-	TRBJ1-5	TGCGCCAGCAGCTTGGATGGATTCGGGGGGTCCCAGCCCCAGCATTTT	CASSLDGFGGSQPQHF
13	-	TRBV6-1	TRBD2	TRBJ2-7	TGTGCCAGCAGTCTACGGGGGGGGATCGAGCAGTACTTC	CASSLRGGIEQYF
16	-	TRBV5-5	-	TRBJ2-3	TGTGCCAGCAGCTTGGTTCACCAGGCTTTAGGAGATACGCAGTATTTT	CASSLVHQALGDTQYF
14	-	TRBV25-1	-	TRBJ1-1	TGTGCCAGCAGTGAACTGGGGGGGTACACTGAAGCTTTCTTT	CASSELGGYTEAFF
13	-	TRBV5-6	-	TRBJ2-7	TGTGCCAGCAGCCTAACGACAGACAACGAGCAGTACTTC	CASSLTTDNEQYF
14	-	TRBV6-4	-	TRBJ1-1	TGTGCCAGCAGAGAGAGTTTCATGAACACTGAAGCTTTCTTT	CASRESFMNTEAFF
16	-	TRBV6-6	-	TRBJ1-5	TGTGCCAGCAGTTATCCGGACAAGGGCGGCAATCAGCCCCAGCATTTT	CASSYPDKGGNQPQHF
15	-	TRBV5-1	TRBD2	TRBJ2-7	TGCGCCAGCAGCTTGGAACTAGCGGTGACCTACGAGCAGTACTTC	CASSLELAVTYEQYF
14	-	TRBV28	TRBD2	TRBJ2-5	TGTGCCAGCAGTTTCGGGGGGACCAGGGAGACCCAGTACTTC	CASSFGGTRETQYF
15	-	TRBV18	-	TRBJ1-5	TGTGCCAGCTCACCATCGACAGGCCCTAATCAGCCCCAGCATTTT	CASSPSTGPNQPQHF
15	-	TRBV5-6	TRBD1	TRBJ1-1	TGTGCCAGCAGCACGAACCCGGACAGGGGGCCTGAAGCTTTCTTT	CASSTNPDRGPEAFF
16	few	TRBV27	TRBD1	TRBJ1-2	TGTGCCAGCAGTTTCGACTTACCGGACAGGGGCTATGGCTACACCTTC	CASSFDLPDRGYGYTF
15	-	TRBV6-1	-	TRBJ1-3	TGTGCCAGCAGTGAATCAGCAGGGCCTGGAAACACCATATATTTT	CASSESAGPGNTIYF
18	-	TRBV15	TRBD2	TRBJ2-5	TGTGCCACCAGCAGAGGAGGGACGCCAGCGGGGGCCCAAGAGACCCAGTACTTC	CATSRGGTPAGAQETQYF
18	-	TRBV5-1	-	TRBJ1-6	TGCGCCAGCAGCCGCCCGGAGGGGCTAAGCTCCTATAATTCACCCCTCCACTTT	CASSRPEGLSSYNSPLHF
15	few	TRBV19	TRBD1	TRBJ1-1	TGTGCCAGTAGTAGGAGGGCGACAGGGTTCGGTGAAGCTTTCTTT	CASSRRATGFGEAFF
15	-	TRBV4-1	-	TRBJ1-1	TGCGCCAGCAGCCTCGGCGGCAACATGAACACTGAAGCTTTCTTT	CASSLGGNMNTEAFF
16	-	TRBV9	-	TRBJ1-1	TGTGCCAGCAGCGGCGGGCCAGCTCGAGGTACGACTGAAGCTTTCTTT	CASSGGPARGTTEAFF
15	-	TRBV5-1	-	TRBJ1-3	TGCGCCAGCAGCTTGGAACAGGGTGCTGGAAACACCATATATTTT	CASSLEQGAGNTIYF
14	-	TRBV19	TRBD1	TRBJ2-7	TGTGCCAGTAGTACCGGGACAGGGAAGTACGAGCAGTACTTC	CASSTGTGKYEQYF
13	-	TRBV2	TRBD1	TRBJ1-1	TGTGCCAGCATCCGGACAGGGAACACTGAAGCTTTCTTT	CASIRTGNTEAFF
15	-	TRBV5-1	-	TRBJ2-5	TGCGCCAGCAGCTTCGGGACACGGGGAGGGGAGACCCAGTACTTC	CASSFGTRGGETQYF
13	-	TRBV2	-	TRBJ2-3	TGTGCCAGCGGTGCCAGACTCACAGATACGCAGTATTTT	CASGARLTDTQYF
15	-	TRBV6-6	TRBD2	TRBJ2-7	TGTGCCAGCAGCCTGGGACTAGCGGTTACCTACGAGCAGTACTTC	CASSLGLAVTYEQYF
13	-	TRBV30	-	TRBJ1-5	TGTGCCTGGAGTGGGGGAGCCGCTCAGCCCCAGCATTTT	CAWSGGAAQPQHF
15	-	TRBV5-1	-	TRBJ2-7	TGCGCCAGCAGCCCCGGACAATATAACGCCTACGAGCAGTACTTC	CASSPGQYNAYEQYF
15	-	TRBV10-3	TRBD1	TRBJ1-2	TGTGCCATCAGTGGGGCCCCAGGGGGCGACTATGGCTACACCTTC	CAISGAPGGDYGYTF